The 2 T cell receptor beta chains in this list originate from one sample, sequenced in a study of T cell responses to AZD1222 COVID-19 vaccine. Assay used: immunoSEQ multiplex PCR; TCRdb lists only in-frame clones, some missing. The table lists 120,000 or so clones, approximately 90% of them singletons. This specimen was peripheral blood, taken on day 0 of AZD1222 vaccination. The receptors stem from an adult in good health.

The rearrangement joins TRBV6-2 or TRBV6-3 to TRBJ1-4; D uncertain. Trimming pared 0 bases from V and 8 bases from J, leaving 13 bases between. The germline CDR1 and CDR2 sequences are MNHEY and SVGEGT. The CDR3 totals 15 residues. CDR3 DNA: TGTGCCAGCAGTTACTCGGAAGGTCTTTACGAAAAACTGTTTTTT. Translated, it gives CASSYSEGLYEKLFF.

The CDR3 reads CASTPSEGPDTQYF. The CDR3 coding sequence is TGTGCCAGCACCCCCTCGGAGGGCCCAGATACGCAGTATTTT. The chain uses TRBV6-5 and TRBJ2-3; perhaps TRBD2 as D (6 bases). The V and J ends lost 7 bases and 4 bases respectively, with 15 bases between them. The CDR3 runs 14 residues. Germline V gives CDR1 MNHEY, CDR2 SVGAGI.